One and the same sample provided the 30 T cell receptor beta chains below, sequenced in a study of T cell changes during pregnancy in multiple sclerosis. Assay: immunoSEQ multiplex PCR; the TCRdb copy retains only in-frame clones and omits some. Found here are about 73,000 clones, under 90% of them singletons; the top ten hold more than 8%. The sequenced sample was peripheral blood, obtained after pregnancy. The receptors derive from a female donor in good health, enrolled as a control in a pregnancy study.

The rearrangement uses TRBV5-1 and TRBJ1-1; 7 nucleotides align to TRBD1. The CDR3 runs to 17 residues. V shed 3 bases, J shed 0 bases, and the junction held 11 bases outside the gene matches. Germline V gene lookup returns CDR1 SGHRS and CDR2 YFSETQ. This chain's CDR3 is CASSSQTGAWMNTEAFF. The CDR3 region has the DNA TGCGCCAGCAGCTCTCAAACAGGGGCCTGGATGAACACTGAAGCTTTCTTT.

The V and J genes are TRBV6-5 and TRBJ2-7; TRBD1 agrees at 11 bases. The germline V gene encodes CDR1 MNHEY and CDR2 SVGAGI. CDR3 length: 13 amino acids. Trimming removed 8 bases from V and 3 bases from J; junction bases left unmatched: 3. CDR3 nucleotide sequence: TGTGCCAGCGGACAGGGGGCCGGCTACGAGCAGTACTTC. Its protein product is CASGQGAGYEQYF.

The chain recombines TRBV18 with TRBJ2-7; 10 positions match TRBD2. The germline CDR1 and CDR2 sequences are KGHSH and LQKENI. The CDR3 totals 18 residues. J gave up 4 bases and V 0 bases, and 12 bases lay outside the gene matches. The CDR3 loop reads CASSPPLAGGRTGYEQYF. CDR3 bases: TGTGCCAGCTCACCACCGTTAGCGGGGGGCCGCACCGGGTACGAGCAGTACTTC.

The V and J genes are TRBV15 and TRBJ2-1; TRBD2 agrees at 7 bases. V lost 0 bases to trimming and J lost 10 bases; unmatched junction nucleotides: 12. Per germline, CDR1 LNHNV and CDR2 YYDKDF (reference sequence). The CDR3 has 16 amino acids. The CDR3 here is CATSRDPPPAGEEQFF. The CDR3 DNA reads TGTGCCACCAGCAGAGATCCCCCTCCCGCGGGGGAAGAGCAGTTCTTC.

The rearrangement joins TRBV7-9 to TRBJ2-2; TRBD2 aligns across 8 bases. The V and J ends lost 3 bases and 7 bases, in that order; junction bases with no gene match: 7. CDR3 length: 15 amino acids. From germline, CDR1 is SEHNR and CDR2 FQNEAQ (reference sequence). The CDR3 reads CASSLPGRAGGELFF. The CDR3 bases are TGTGCCAGCAGCTTGCCCGGGAGGGCCGGCGGGGAGCTGTTTTTT.

J is TRBJ1-1 and V is TRBV5-1; 9 bases are shared with TRBD1. CDR3 length: 16 residues. CDR1 SGHRS and CDR2 YFSETQ come from the germline V gene. The ends lost 4 bases at V and 1 base at J; junction bases unmatched: 8. Written as DNA, the CDR3 is TGCGCCAGCAGCAAAAGGACAGGGGCTACGAACACTGAAGCTTTCTTT. Translated: CASSKRTGATNTEAFF. The entire variable domain, with the rest obtained from reference TRBV5-1 and TRBJ1-1, is as follows: KAGVTQTPRYLIKTRGQQVTLSCSPISGHRSVSWYQQTPGQGLQFLFEYFSETQRNKGNFPGRFSGRQFSNSRSEMNVSTLELGDSALYLCASSKRTGATNTEAFFGQGTRLTVV.

V gene TRBV7-9 combines with J gene TRBJ1-6; weak D call: TRBD1 (6 bases). The V gene's germline CDR1 is SEHNR and CDR2 FQNEAQ (reference sequence). V was clipped by 3 bases and J by 6 bases, with 12 bases between them. The CDR3 runs 15 residues. Here the CDR3 DNA reads TGTGCCAGCAGCTTGTCGGCGGGGGCTAATTCACCCCTCCACTTT. Its protein product is CASSLSAGANSPLHF.

The V and J genes are TRBV30 and TRBJ2-1; 7 nucleotides align to TRBD2. Trimming cost V 0 bases and J 3 bases; bases outside gene matches: 5. The CDR3 is 15 residues long. Germline V gene sequence: CDR1 GTSNPN, CDR2 SVGIG (reference sequence). DNA for the CDR3: TGTGCCTGGAGTGTAACGGGGACTATCTACAATGAGCAGTTCTTC. Protein product: CAWSVTGTIYNEQFF.

The chain carries TRBV6-1 and TRBJ1-5; D gene uncertain. V was cut by 5 bases and J by 5 bases, with 13 bases left in between. Germline V gives CDR1 MNHNS, CDR2 SASEGT. The CDR3 consists of 14 residues. The CDR3 DNA follows: TGTGCCAGCAGTCGGGAGGGCCGGGATCAGCCCCAGCATTTT. It specifies CASSREGRDQPQHF.

With regard to this clone: In the same sample, other DNA sequences code for this CDR3. This CDR3 reads CASSIDRYNEQFF. CDR3 in DNA: TGTGCCAGTAGTATAGACAGATACAATGAGCAGTTCTTC. The V gene is TRBV19, the J gene TRBJ2-1; D not resolved. CDR1 and CDR2 (germline): LNHDA, SQIVND (reference sequence). The CDR3 covers 13 residues. The V gene lost 0 bases and the J gene lost 4 bases, with 4 bases spanning the gap.

The V call is TRBV2, the J call TRBJ2-1, with TRBD2 as a possible D gene (6 bases). The V and J ends lost 8 bases and 10 bases respectively, with 9 bases between them. CDR1 and CDR2 from the germline V gene are SNHLY and FYNNEI. The length of the CDR3 is 10 residues. The CDR3 sequence: CASGGREQFF. The CDR3 coding sequence is TGTGCCAGCGGGGGGAGGGAGCAGTTCTTC.

This chain connects TRBV13 to TRBJ2-5; 8 nucleotides line up with TRBD2. The CDR3 loop spans 15 amino acids. The V segment lost 4 bases and the J segment 1 base; nucleotides outside the gene matches: 5. CDR1 is PRHDT and CDR2 is FYEKMQ in the germline V gene (reference sequence). The CDR3: CASSSLAASQETQYF. CDR3 DNA: TGTGCCAGCAGCTCACTAGCGGCAAGCCAAGAGACCCAGTACTTC.

V is TRBV5-1 and J is TRBJ2-1; the match to TRBD2 covers 8 bases. Germline lookup yields CDR1 SGHRS and CDR2 YFSETQ. This CDR3 contains 15 residues. V was pared by 1 base and J by 3 bases, with 3 bases of the junction left unmatched. The CDR3 nucleotides read TGCGCCAGCAGCTTGCGGAGCGGGAGCTACAATGAGCAGTTCTTC. Protein: CASSLRSGSYNEQFF. The full variable domain, with the rest looked up from reference TRBV5-1 and TRBJ2-1, is KAGVTQTPRYLIKTRGQQVTLSCSPISGHRSVSWYQQTPGQGLQFLFEYFSETQRNKGNFPGRFSGRQFSNSRSEMNVSTLELGDSALYLCASSLRSGSYNEQFFGPGTRLTVL.

The V call is TRBV7-2, the J call TRBJ2-7, with D possibly being TRBD1 (5 bases). There are 12 residues in the CDR3. The V gene lost 5 bases and the J gene lost 7 bases, with 12 bases spanning the gap. The germline CDR1 and CDR2 sequences are SGHTA and FQGNSA. The CDR3 spells CASSPQGREQYF. The DNA of the CDR3 is TGTGCCAGCAGCCCCCAGGGTAGGGAGCAGTACTTC.

The CDR3 nucleotides are TGTGCCAGCAGCTTATTAGAAAATGGCTACACCTTC. Its translation: CASSLLENGYTF. This chain joins TRBV7-9 and TRBJ1-2; no clear D gene. Between the trimmed V and J ends, which lost 2 bases and 6 bases, there was a span of 7 bases. The CDR3 length is 12 residues. The germline CDR1 and CDR2 sequences are SEHNR and FQNEAQ (reference sequence). The complete variable domain, with remaining parts taken from reference TRBV7-9 and TRBJ1-2, reads DTGVSQNPRHKITKRGQNVTFRCDPISEHNRLYWYRQTLGQGPEFLTYFQNEAQLEKSRLLSDRFSAERPKGSFSTLEIQRTEQGDSAMYLCASSLLENGYTFGSGTRLTVV.

The chain is built from TRBV13 and TRBJ2-3, with 9 bases aligning to TRBD2. The J segment lost 5 bases and the V segment lost 1 base, leaving 7 bases of the junction unmatched. The germline gives CDR1 PRHDT, CDR2 FYEKMQ (reference sequence). The CDR3 has 16 residues. The DNA for the CDR3 is TGTGCCAGCAGCTTAGAGCGGGAGGAGCTCCAAGATACGCAGTATTTT. This translates into CASSLEREELQDTQYF.

V and J are TRBV29-1 and TRBJ1-1; D is possibly TRBD1 (6 bases). The CDR3 is made up of 15 amino acids. V lost 4 bases to trimming and J lost 2 bases, with 17 bases between them. Germline V CDR1 and CDR2: SQVTM, ANQGSEA. The CDR3 loop is CSVGGEGGVNTEAFF. The CDR3 DNA is TGCAGCGTTGGTGGCGAGGGGGGGGTTAACACTGAAGCTTTCTTT.

The chain recombines TRBV5-1 with TRBJ2-1; TRBD2 matches at 13 bases. The CDR3 length is 15 residues. CDR1 and CDR2 (germline): SGHRS, YFSETQ. J lost 7 bases, V lost 3 bases, and 4 bases had no gene match. CDR3 amino acids: CASSYGLAGVNEQFF. The CDR3 DNA reads TGCGCCAGCAGCTACGGACTAGCGGGAGTTAATGAGCAGTTCTTC. Full variable domain (rest looked up from reference TRBV5-1 and TRBJ2-1): KAGVTQTPRYLIKTRGQQVTLSCSPISGHRSVSWYQQTPGQGLQFLFEYFSETQRNKGNFPGRFSGRQFSNSRSEMNVSTLELGDSALYLCASSYGLAGVNEQFFGPGTRLTVL.

V usage is TRBV18 and J usage is TRBJ2-7; D unresolved. CDR1 and CDR2 from the germline V gene are KGHSH and LQKENI. V was trimmed by 3 bases and J by 5 bases, leaving 11 bases between them. The CDR3 is made up of 13 amino acids. The CDR3 reads CASSPLVADEQYF. The CDR3 DNA reads TGTGCCAGCTCACCCCTAGTCGCAGACGAGCAGTACTTC.

The V gene is TRBV5-4, the J gene TRBJ2-2; possible D gene TRBD1, 6 bases. The V gene's germline CDR1 is SGHNT and CDR2 YYREEE (reference sequence). The CDR3 consists of 16 residues. Between the trimmed V and J ends, which lost 4 bases and 2 bases, there was a span of 15 bases. The CDR3 protein is CASSAPGARNTGELFF. CDR3 coding DNA: TGTGCCAGCAGCGCTCCAGGGGCCCGAAACACCGGGGAGCTGTTTTTT.

This chain uses TRBV15 with TRBJ2-1; 9 bases line up with TRBD2. After removal of 0 bases from V and 3 bases from J, the junction contained 3 bases not matched to a gene. CDR1 and CDR2 from the germline V gene are LNHNV and YYDKDF (reference sequence). The CDR3 covers 16 residues. For the CDR3, the DNA is TGTGCCACCAGCAGAGATTCGACTAGCGGCTACAATGAGCAGTTCTTC. Its protein is CATSRDSTSGYNEQFF.

This chain's CDR3 is CASSVAGQGAYNEQFF. For the CDR3, the DNA is TGTGCCAGCAGTGTGGCAGGACAGGGGGCTTACAATGAGCAGTTCTTC. V is TRBV6-1 and J is TRBJ2-1; TRBD1 agrees at 11 bases. This CDR3 is built from 16 residues. Germline CDR1 and CDR2: MNHNS and SASEGT. Trimming cost V 4 bases and J 4 bases; bases outside gene matches: 6.

This clone has just a few counts. V is TRBV18 and J is TRBJ1-2, with TRBD1 identical over 7 bases. The CDR3 extends over 13 amino acids. The V gene's germline CDR1 is KGHSH and CDR2 LQKENI. Trimming at V came to 3 bases and at J to 2 bases, leaving 0 bases not matched to a gene. In DNA form, the CDR3 reads TGTGCCAGCTCACCGGGACAGAACTATGGCTACACCTTC. It is translated as CASSPGQNYGYTF.

CDR3 region: CAWKTGQTNNYGYTF. Here the CDR3 DNA reads TGTGCCTGGAAAACGGGACAGACAAATAACTATGGCTACACCTTC. The V gene is TRBV30, the J gene TRBJ1-2, with 7 bases matching TRBD1. The germline V gene has CDR1 GTSNPN and CDR2 SVGIG (reference sequence). Trimming at V came to 4 bases and at J to 1 base, leaving 9 bases not matched to a gene. This CDR3 is built from 15 residues.

This clone was seen only a few times. This chain connects TRBV7-6 to TRBJ1-1; D is undetermined. The germline V gene has CDR1 SGHVS and CDR2 FNYEAQ. The CDR3 runs 14 residues. Trimming cost V 0 bases and J 4 bases, with 9 bases left between them. The CDR3 sequence is CASSLAQVGTEAFF. Here the CDR3 DNA reads TGTGCCAGCAGCTTAGCGCAGGTGGGCACTGAAGCTTTCTTT.

The chain carries TRBV11-1 and TRBJ2-7; the D is unclear. Trimming stripped 5 bases from V and 6 bases from J, with 14 bases between. The CDR3 loop spans 13 amino acids. Germline CDR1 and CDR2: SGHAT and FQDESV (reference sequence). CDR3 in DNA: TGTGCCAGCAGCCCTAGGCCAGACGGCGAGCAGTACTTC. Its translation is CASSPRPDGEQYF. Full variable domain (missing parts from reference TRBV11-1 and TRBJ2-7): EAEVAQSPRYKITEKSQAVAFWCDPISGHATLYWYRQILGQGPELLVQFQDESVVDDSQLPKDRFSAERLKGVDSTLKIQPAELGDSAMYLCASSPRPDGEQYFGPGTRLTVT.

The sample holds one count of this clone. The chain has TRBV30 and TRBJ2-7; 9 nucleotides align to TRBD2. The length of the CDR3 is 14 residues. Germline CDR1 is GTSNPN and CDR2 is SVGIG (reference sequence). V shed 5 bases, J shed 6 bases, and the junction held 11 bases outside the gene matches. The CDR3 DNA reads as TGTGCCTGGGGGGCGGGGCGGGAGGGACCCGAGCAGTACTTC. Amino acids: CAWGAGREGPEQYF.

The chain is built from TRBV29-1 and TRBJ1-4, with D uncertain. The length of the CDR3 is 15 residues. Trimming cost V 4 bases and J 0 bases, with 12 bases left between them. CDR1 is SQVTM and CDR2 is ANQGSEA in the germline V gene. DNA for the CDR3: TGCAGCGTTGTAAGGCTGGGCCCAACTAATGAAAAACTGTTTTTT. Amino acid sequence: CSVVRLGPTNEKLFF. Based on the CDR3 plus reference TRBV29-1 and TRBJ1-4, the full variable domain is SAVISQKPSRDICQRGTSLTIQCQVDSQVTMMFWYRQQPGQSLTLIATANQGSEATYESGFVIDKFPISRPNLTFSTLTVSNMSPEDSSIYLCSVVRLGPTNEKLFFGSGTQLSVL.

The J gene is TRBJ1-2, the V gene TRBV18; D might be TRBD1 (6 bases). The CDR3 sequence is 16 residues long. V gave up 6 bases and J gave up 5 bases, with 22 bases separating them. CDR1 is KGHSH and CDR2 is LQKENI in the germline V gene. For the CDR3, the DNA is TGTGCCAGCTCTCCCGGGGCCAGGGGTCTGGTATATGGCTACACCTTC. This encodes CASSPGARGLVYGYTF.

The gene calls are TRBV27 and TRBJ2-3; 7 bases are shared with TRBD2. The germline V gene has CDR1 MNHEY and CDR2 SMNVEV (reference sequence). CDR3 size: 14 residues. V was clipped by 10 bases and J by 2 bases; unmatched bases: 9. Here the CDR3 DNA reads TGTGCCACCCGGGAGGTCCAATCCACAGATACGCAGTATTTT. Translation gives CATREVQSTDTQYF.